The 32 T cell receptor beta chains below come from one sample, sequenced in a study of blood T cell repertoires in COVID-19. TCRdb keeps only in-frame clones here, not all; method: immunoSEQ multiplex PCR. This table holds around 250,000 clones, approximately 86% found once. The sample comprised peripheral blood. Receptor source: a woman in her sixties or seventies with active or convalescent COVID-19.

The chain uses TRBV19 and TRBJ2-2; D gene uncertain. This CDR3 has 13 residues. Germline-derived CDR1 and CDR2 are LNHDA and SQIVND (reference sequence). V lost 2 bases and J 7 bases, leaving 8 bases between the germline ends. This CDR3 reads CASSIIAVGELFF. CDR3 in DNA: TGTGCCAGTAGTATAATTGCGGTCGGGGAGCTGTTTTTT.

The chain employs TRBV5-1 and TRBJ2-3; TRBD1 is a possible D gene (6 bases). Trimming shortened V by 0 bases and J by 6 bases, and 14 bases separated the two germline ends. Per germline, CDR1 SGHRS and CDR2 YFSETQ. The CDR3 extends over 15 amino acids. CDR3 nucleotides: TGCGCCAGCAGCTTGGGGACAGTCCCACAGGATACGCAGTATTTT. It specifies CASSLGTVPQDTQYF.

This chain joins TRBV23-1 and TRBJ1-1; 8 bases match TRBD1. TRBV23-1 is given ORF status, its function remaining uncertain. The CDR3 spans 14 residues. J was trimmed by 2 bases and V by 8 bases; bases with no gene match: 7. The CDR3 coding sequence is TGCGCCAGCCCCCAGGGGGCAGTTAACACTGAAGCTTTCTTT. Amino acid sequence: CASPQGAVNTEAFF.

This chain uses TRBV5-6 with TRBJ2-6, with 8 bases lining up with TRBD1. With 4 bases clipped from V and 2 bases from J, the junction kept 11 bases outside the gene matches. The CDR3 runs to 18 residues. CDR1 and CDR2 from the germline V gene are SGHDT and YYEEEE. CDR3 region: CASSPLWQGATGANVLTF. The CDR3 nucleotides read TGTGCCAGCAGCCCCTTGTGGCAGGGGGCTACTGGGGCCAACGTCCTGACTTTC.

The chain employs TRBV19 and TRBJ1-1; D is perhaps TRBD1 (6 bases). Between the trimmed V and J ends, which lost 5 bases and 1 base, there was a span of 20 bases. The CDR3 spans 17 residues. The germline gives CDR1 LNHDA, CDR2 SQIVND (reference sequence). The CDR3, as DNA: TGTGCCAGTAGTCCTCTGGGCCCCGAAGGGGGGAACACTGAAGCTTTCTTT. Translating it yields CASSPLGPEGGNTEAFF.

CDR3 coding DNA: TGTGCCAGCTCAATAGGGGGTAGGTCCTACGAGCAGTACTTC. Amino acid sequence: CASSIGGRSYEQYF. J is TRBJ2-7 and V is TRBV18; D might be TRBD1 (6 bases). CDR3 size: 14 residues. V was clipped by 5 bases and J by 1 base, with 12 bases between them. Germline assignment: CDR1 KGHSH and CDR2 LQKENI.

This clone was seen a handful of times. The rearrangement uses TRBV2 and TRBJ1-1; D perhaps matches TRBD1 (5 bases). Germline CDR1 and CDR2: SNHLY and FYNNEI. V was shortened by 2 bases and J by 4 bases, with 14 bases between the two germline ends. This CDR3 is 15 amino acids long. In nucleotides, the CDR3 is TGTGCCAGCAGTGAAATAAGGTACAGGTCCACTGAAGCTTTCTTT. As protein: CASSEIRYRSTEAFF. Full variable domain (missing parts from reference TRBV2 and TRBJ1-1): EPEVTQTPSHQVTQMGQEVILRCVPISNHLYFYWYRQILGQKVEFLVSFYNNEISEKSEIFDDQFSVERPDGSNFTLKIRSTKLEDSAMYFCASSEIRYRSTEAFFGQGTRLTVV.

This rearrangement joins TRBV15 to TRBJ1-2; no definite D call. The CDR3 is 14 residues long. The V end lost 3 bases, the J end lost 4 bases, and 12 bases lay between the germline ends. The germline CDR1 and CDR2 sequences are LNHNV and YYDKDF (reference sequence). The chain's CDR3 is CATSSREGGYGYTF. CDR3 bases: TGTGCCACCAGCAGCCGGGAAGGCGGCTATGGCTACACCTTC.

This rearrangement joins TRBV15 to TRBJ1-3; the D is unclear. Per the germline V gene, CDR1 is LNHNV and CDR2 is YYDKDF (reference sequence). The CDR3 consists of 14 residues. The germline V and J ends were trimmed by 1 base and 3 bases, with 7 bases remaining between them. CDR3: CATSRVSLGNTIYF. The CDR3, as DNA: TGTGCCACCAGCAGAGTATCTCTTGGAAACACCATATATTTT.

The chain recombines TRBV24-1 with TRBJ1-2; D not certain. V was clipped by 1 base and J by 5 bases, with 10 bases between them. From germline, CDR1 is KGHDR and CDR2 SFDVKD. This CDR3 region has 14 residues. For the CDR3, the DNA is TGTGCCACCAGTGATTTCGGACTTGGGTATGGCTACACCTTC. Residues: CATSDFGLGYGYTF.

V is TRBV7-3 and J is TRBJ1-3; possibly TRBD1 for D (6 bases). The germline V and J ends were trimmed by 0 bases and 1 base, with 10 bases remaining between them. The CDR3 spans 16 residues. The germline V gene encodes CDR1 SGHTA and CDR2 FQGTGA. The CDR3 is CASSLTGDRSGNTIYF. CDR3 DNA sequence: TGTGCCAGCAGCTTAACCGGTGACAGGTCTGGAAACACCATATATTTT.

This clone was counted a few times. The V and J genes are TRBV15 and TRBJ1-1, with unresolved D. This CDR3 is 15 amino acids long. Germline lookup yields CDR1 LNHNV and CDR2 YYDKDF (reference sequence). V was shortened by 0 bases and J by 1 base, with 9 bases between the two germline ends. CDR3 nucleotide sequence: TGTGCCACCAGCAGAGATCGACTGCAGAACACTGAAGCTTTCTTT. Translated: CATSRDRLQNTEAFF.

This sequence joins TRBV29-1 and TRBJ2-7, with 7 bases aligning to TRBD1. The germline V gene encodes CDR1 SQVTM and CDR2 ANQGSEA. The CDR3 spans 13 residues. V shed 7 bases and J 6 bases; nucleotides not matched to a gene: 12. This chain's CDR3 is CSAETGRLSEQYF. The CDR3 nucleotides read TGCAGCGCTGAGACAGGGCGGTTGTCCGAGCAGTACTTC.

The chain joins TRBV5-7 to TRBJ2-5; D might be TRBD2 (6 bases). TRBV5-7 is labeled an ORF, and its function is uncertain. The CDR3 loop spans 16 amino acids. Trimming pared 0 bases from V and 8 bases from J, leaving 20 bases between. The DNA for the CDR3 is TGTGCCAGCAGCTTGGAGGAGGGCCCCCCCGGGGGTACCCAGTACTTC. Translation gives CASSLEEGPPGGTQYF.

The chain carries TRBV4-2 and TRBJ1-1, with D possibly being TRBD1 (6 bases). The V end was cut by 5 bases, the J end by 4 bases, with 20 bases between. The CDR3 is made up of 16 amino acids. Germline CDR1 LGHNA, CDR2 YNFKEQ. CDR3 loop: CASSDGGARVVTEAFF. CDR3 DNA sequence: TGTGCCAGCAGCGACGGGGGGGCAAGGGTGGTCACTGAAGCTTTCTTT.

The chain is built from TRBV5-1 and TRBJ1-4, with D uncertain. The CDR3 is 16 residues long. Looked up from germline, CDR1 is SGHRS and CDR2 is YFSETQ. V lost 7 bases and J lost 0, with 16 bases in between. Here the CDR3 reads CASSLAVPATNEKLFF. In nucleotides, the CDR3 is TGCGCCAGCTCGCTTGCAGTGCCCGCAACTAATGAAAAACTGTTTTTT.

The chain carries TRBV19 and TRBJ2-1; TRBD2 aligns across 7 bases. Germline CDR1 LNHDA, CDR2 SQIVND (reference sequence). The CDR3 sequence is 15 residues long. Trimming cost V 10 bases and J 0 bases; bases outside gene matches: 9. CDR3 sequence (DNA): TGTGCCACCACTCCGGGGGGACTCTCCTACAATGAGCAGTTCTTC. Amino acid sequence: CATTPGGLSYNEQFF.

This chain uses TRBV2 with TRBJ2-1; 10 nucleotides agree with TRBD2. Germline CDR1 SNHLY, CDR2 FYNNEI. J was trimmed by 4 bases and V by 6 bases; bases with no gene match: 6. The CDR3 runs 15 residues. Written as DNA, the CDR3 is TGTGCCAGCAGAACCCTAGCGGGGGAATACAATGAGCAGTTCTTC. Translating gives CASRTLAGEYNEQFF. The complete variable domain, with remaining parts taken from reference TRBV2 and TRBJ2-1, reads EPEVTQTPSHQVTQMGQEVILRCVPISNHLYFYWYRQILGQKVEFLVSFYNNEISEKSEIFDDQFSVERPDGSNFTLKIRSTKLEDSAMYFCASRTLAGEYNEQFFGPGTRLTVL.

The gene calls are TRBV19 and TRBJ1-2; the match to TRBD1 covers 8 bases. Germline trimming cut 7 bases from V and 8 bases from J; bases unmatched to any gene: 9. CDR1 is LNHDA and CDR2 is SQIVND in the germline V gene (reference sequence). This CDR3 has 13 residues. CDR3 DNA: TGTGCCAGTACCCCGGACAGGGTTTACGGCTACACCTTC. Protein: CASTPDRVYGYTF.

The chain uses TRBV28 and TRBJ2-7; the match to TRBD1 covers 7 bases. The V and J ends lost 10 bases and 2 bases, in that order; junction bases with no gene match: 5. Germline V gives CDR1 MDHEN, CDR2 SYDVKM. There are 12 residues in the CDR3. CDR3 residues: CAITGTAYEQYF. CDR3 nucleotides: TGTGCCATCACCGGGACAGCCTACGAGCAGTACTTC.

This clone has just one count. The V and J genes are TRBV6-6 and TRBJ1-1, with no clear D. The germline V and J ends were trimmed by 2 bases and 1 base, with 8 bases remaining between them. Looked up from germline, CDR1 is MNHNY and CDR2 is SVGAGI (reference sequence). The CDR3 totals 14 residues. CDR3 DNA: TGTGCCAGCAGTTACGTCGGGGAGAACACTGAAGCTTTCTTT. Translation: CASSYVGENTEAFF.

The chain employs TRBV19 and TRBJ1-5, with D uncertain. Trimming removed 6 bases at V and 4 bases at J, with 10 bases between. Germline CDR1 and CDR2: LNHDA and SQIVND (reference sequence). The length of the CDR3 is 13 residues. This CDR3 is CASSTSGNQPQHF. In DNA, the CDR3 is TGTGCCAGTAGCACCTCGGGGAATCAGCCCCAGCATTTT.

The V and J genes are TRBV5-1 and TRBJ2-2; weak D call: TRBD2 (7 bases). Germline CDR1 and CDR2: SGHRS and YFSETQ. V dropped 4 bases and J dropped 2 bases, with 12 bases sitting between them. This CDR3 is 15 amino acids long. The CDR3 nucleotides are TGCGCCAGCAGCCTCGGGGGGCTAAACACCGGGGAGCTGTTTTTT. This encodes CASSLGGLNTGELFF.

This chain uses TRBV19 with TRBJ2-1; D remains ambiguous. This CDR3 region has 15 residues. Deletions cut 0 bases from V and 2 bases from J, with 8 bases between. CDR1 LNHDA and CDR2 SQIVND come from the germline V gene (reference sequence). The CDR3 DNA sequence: TGTGCCAGTAGTATAGAGGTCCTAGCCTACAATGAGCAGTTCTTC. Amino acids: CASSIEVLAYNEQFF.

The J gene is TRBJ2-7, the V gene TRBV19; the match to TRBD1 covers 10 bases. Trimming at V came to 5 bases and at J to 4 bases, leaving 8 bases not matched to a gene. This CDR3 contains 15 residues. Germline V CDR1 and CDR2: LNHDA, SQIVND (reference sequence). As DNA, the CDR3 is TGTGCCAGTAGTCCAGGGACAGGGGAGATATACGAGCAGTACTTC. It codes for CASSPGTGEIYEQYF.

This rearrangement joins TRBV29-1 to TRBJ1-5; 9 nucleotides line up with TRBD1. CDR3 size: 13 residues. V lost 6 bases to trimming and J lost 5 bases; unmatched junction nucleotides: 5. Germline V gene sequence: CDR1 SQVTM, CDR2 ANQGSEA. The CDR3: CSVQGQGDQPQHF. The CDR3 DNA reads TGCAGCGTCCAGGGACAGGGAGATCAGCCCCAGCATTTT.

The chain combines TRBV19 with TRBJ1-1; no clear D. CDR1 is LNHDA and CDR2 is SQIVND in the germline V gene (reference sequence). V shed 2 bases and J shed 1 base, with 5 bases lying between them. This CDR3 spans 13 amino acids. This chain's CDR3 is CASSIQANTEAFF. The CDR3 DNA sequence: TGTGCCAGTAGTATACAGGCGAACACTGAAGCTTTCTTT.

CDR3 nucleotide sequence: TGTGCCAGCAGCACCCCGGCGGGACAGTTCTACGAGCAGTACTTC. As protein: CASSTPAGQFYEQYF. The chain carries TRBV7-6 and TRBJ2-7, with D possibly being TRBD1 (7 bases). Germline V gene data show CDR1 as SGHVS and CDR2 as FNYEAQ. V lost 5 bases and J 3 bases, leaving 17 bases between the germline ends. CDR3 length equals 15 residues.

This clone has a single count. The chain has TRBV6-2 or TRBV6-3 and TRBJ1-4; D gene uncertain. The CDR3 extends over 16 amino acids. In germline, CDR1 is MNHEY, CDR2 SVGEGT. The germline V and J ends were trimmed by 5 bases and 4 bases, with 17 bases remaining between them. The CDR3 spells CASSPRIRVFNEKLFF. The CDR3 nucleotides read TGTGCCAGCAGTCCGCGTATTCGGGTTTTTAATGAAAAACTGTTTTTT.

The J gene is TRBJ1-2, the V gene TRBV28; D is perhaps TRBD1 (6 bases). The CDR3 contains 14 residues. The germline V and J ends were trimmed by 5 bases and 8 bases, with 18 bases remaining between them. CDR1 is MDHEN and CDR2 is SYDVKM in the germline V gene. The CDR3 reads CASSPGVKPRGYTF. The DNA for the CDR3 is TGTGCCAGCAGTCCAGGGGTGAAGCCAAGGGGCTACACCTTC.

The chain's CDR3 is CASSPRGTGTDYGYTF. CDR3 nucleotide sequence: TGTGCCAGCAGCCCTCGGGGGACAGGGACCGACTATGGCTACACCTTC. The chain recombines TRBV4-2 with TRBJ1-2; 9 bases match TRBD1. In germline, CDR1 is LGHNA, CDR2 YNFKEQ. There are 16 residues in the CDR3. V lost 4 bases, J lost 3 bases, and 9 bases stayed unmatched.

CDR3 sequence: CASSLAGDPYNEQFF. The CDR3 DNA reads TGTGCCAGCAGTCTAGCGGGGGACCCGTACAATGAGCAGTTCTTC. The J gene is TRBJ2-1, the V gene TRBV7-9, with TRBD2 identical over 10 bases. Germline CDR1 is SEHNR and CDR2 is FQNEAQ (reference sequence). The CDR3 length is 15 residues. Unmatched junction bases numbered 6, after V lost 6 bases and J lost 4 bases.